These 10 T cell receptor beta chains came from one sample sequenced in a study of Ad26.COV2.S vaccination and SARS-CoV-2 variants. Treatment noted: 19 received Ad26.COV2.S at low or high dose, single or two shots; several received placebo; per-sample allocation not given. The investigators took samples on day 63 after the first vaccine or placebo injection. Method: immunoSEQ multiplex PCR; TCRdb's copy keeps in-frame clones and lacks some. The repertoire includes approximately 480,000 clones, roughly 87% of them detected once, and over 10% sits in the top ten. Sequenced material: peripheral blood, taken in a trial of Ad26.COV2.S vaccine versus placebo. All receptors derive from a person aged 18 to 59 who received the Ad26.COV2.S COVID-19 vaccine or a placebo.

The rearrangement links TRBV28 to TRBJ2-5; D perhaps matches TRBD1 (6 bases). The CDR3 runs to 14 residues. Germline V gene data show CDR1 as MDHEN and CDR2 as SYDVKM. V lost 5 bases, J lost 1 base, and 11 bases lay in between. CDR3 sequence reads: CASSPWDTQETQYF. In DNA, the CDR3 is TGTGCCAGCAGTCCCTGGGACACCCAAGAGACCCAGTACTTC.

V gene TRBV24-1 combines with J gene TRBJ2-3, with 15 bases identical to TRBD2. With 2 bases clipped from V and 9 bases from J, the junction kept 5 bases outside the gene matches. In germline, CDR1 is KGHDR, CDR2 SFDVKD. The CDR3 is 16 residues long. CDR3 residues: CATSDSGGTSGRTQYF. The CDR3 nucleotides are TGTGCCACCAGTGATTCAGGGGGGACTAGCGGGAGGACGCAGTATTTT.

A single count supports this clone. The chain recombines TRBV30 with TRBJ1-1, with a tentative D call TRBD1 (6 bases). Trimming shortened V by 3 bases and J by 6 bases, and 17 bases separated the two germline ends. The CDR3 length is 14 residues. CDR1 and CDR2 (germline): GTSNPN, SVGIG (reference sequence). This CDR3 reads CAWRRGTPGPEAFF. The CDR3 DNA reads as TGTGCCTGGAGGAGGGGGACACCGGGCCCTGAAGCTTTCTTT. The full variable domain, with the rest looked up from reference TRBV30 and TRBJ1-1, is SQTIHQWPATLVQPVGSPLSLECTVEGTSNPNLYWYRQAAGRGLQLLFYSVGIGQISSEVPQNLSASRPQDRQFILSSKKLLLSDSGFYLCAWRRGTPGPEAFFGQGTRLTVV.

About this clone itself: At one of its ends the junction is not consistent with the germline gene, which may arise from a read error. The gene calls are TRBV6-5 and TRBJ1-4; TRBD1 is a possible D gene (6 bases). The germline V gene has CDR1 MNHEY and CDR2 SVGAGI. This CDR3 comprises 14 residues. CDR3 residues: CVSREIDRNEKLFF. The CDR3 DNA sequence: TGTGTCAGCAGAGAGATAGACAGGAATGAAAAACTGTTTTTT.

The rearrangement links TRBV7-9 to TRBJ1-1; D is ambiguous. Trimming stripped 4 bases from V and 1 base from J, with 7 bases between. CDR3 length equals 13 residues. CDR1 and CDR2 (germline): SEHNR, FQNEAQ (reference sequence). This CDR3 is CASSSAGNTEAFF. CDR3 coding DNA: TGTGCCAGCAGCTCCGCAGGGAACACTGAAGCTTTCTTT.

V and J are TRBV4-3 and TRBJ1-1, with 9 bases fitting TRBD1. The germline gives CDR1 LGHNA, CDR2 YSLEER. J was trimmed by 0 bases and V by 5 bases; bases with no gene match: 7. This CDR3 is built from 16 residues. The CDR3 region is CASSRGQGSMNTEAFF. The CDR3 region has the DNA TGCGCCAGCAGCAGAGGACAGGGGAGCATGAACACTGAAGCTTTCTTT.

The rearrangement joins TRBV6-9 to TRBJ2-7, with 7 positions matching TRBD2. The CDR3 is 16 residues long. After removal of 4 bases from V and 2 bases from J, the junction contained 11 bases not matched to a gene. Germline values: CDR1 MNHGY, CDR2 SVAAGI. The chain's CDR3 is CASSCPRDYRTYEQYF. In nucleotides, the CDR3 is TGTGCCAGCAGTTGCCCCCGGGACTATCGCACCTACGAGCAGTACTTC.

The V call is TRBV6-1, the J call TRBJ2-7, with 9 bases lining up with TRBD1. Germline V gene lookup returns CDR1 MNHNS and CDR2 SASEGT. Losses at the gene ends were 5 bases for V and 2 bases for J; bases not matched to a gene: 4. The CDR3 runs 14 residues. The DNA for the CDR3 is TGTGCCAGCAGTTCCCGGGACAGGGCCTACGAGCAGTACTTC. Its protein is CASSSRDRAYEQYF.

The chain links TRBV7-8 to TRBJ2-1; 7 bases agree with TRBD2. V trimming: 5 bases; J trimming: 5 bases; junction bases outside the gene matches: 9. Germline assignment: CDR1 SGHVS and CDR2 FQNEAQ. The CDR3 loop spans 15 amino acids. CDR3 residues: CASSLLSGSHNEQFF. Here the CDR3 DNA reads TGTGCCAGCAGCCTACTTAGCGGGTCACACAATGAGCAGTTCTTC.

The rearrangement uses TRBV7-3 and TRBJ2-7; a weak D match, TRBD1 (6 bases). Deletions cut 0 bases from V and 0 bases from J, with 9 bases between. This CDR3 comprises 15 residues. Germline loops: CDR1 SGHTA, CDR2 FQGTGA. The CDR3 DNA reads TGTGCCAGCAGCTTAACCGGGGACAACTCCTACGAGCAGTACTTC. As protein: CASSLTGDNSYEQYF.